This TCR beta chain was recorded in a study of beta chain features in type 1 diabetes. Study-level results: Significant though moderate, a shortening of TCRB CDR3s appeared in all four CD4+ subsets of Type 1 diabetes patients.

Every donor provided one heparinised blood draw, which averaged about 110 mL. Each population that was sorted was more than 98% pure. The J segment lost 4 bases and the V segment lost 0 bases, leaving 7 bases of the junction unmatched. CDR1 and CDR2 from the germline V gene are SGHRS and YFSETQ. This CDR3 spans 17 amino acids. Since all of the isolated RNA was reverse transcribed, expressed TCRB transcripts were what got sequenced. Profiling relied on immunoSEQ multiplex PCR, and the TCRdb table lists in-frame clones only, not all of them. The sample records 350,000 to 400,000 clones, over 10% being singletons. This clone was picked up a small number of times. Its antigen is not known.

The V gene is TRBV5-1, the J gene TRBJ2-1; 10 bases align to TRBD1. The clonotype was recovered from a woman aged 18-29 years with type 1 diabetes. Sequencing was performed on naive CD4+ T cells from blood. The CDR3 DNA reads as TGCGCCAGCAGCTTGGCAGGCGGGACAGGGGCGTACAATGAGCAGTTCTTC. Encoded protein: CASSLAGGTGAYNEQFF. Variable domain in full (rest from reference TRBV5-1 and TRBJ2-1): KAGVTQTPRYLIKTRGQQVTLSCSPISGHRSVSWYQQTPGQGLQFLFEYFSETQRNKGNFPGRFSGRQFSNSRSEMNVSTLELGDSALYLCASSLAGGTGAYNEQFFGPGTRLTVL.